The T cell receptor (beta chain) described here comes from a study of T-cell memory formation after mild COVID-19. TCRdb re-called the 5' RACE reads through MiXCR, storing one row per CDR3 protein. This table has under 450,000 distinct CDR3 sequences, under 15% appearing once. CDR1 is DFQATT, CDR2 SNEGSKA, per germline (reference sequence). There are 17 residues in the CDR3. Unmatched junction bases numbered 17, after V lost 5 bases and J lost 7 bases. Sequences were obtained from PBMCs or a T cell subset sorted from them (not recorded which). This receptor was taken from a man between 18 and 29 years old who had mild COVID-19 (a few samples of this study predate the infection). Cell type and time point are not known. The rearrangement joins TRBV20-1 to TRBJ2-1; TRBD2 matches at 10 bases. The CDR3 sequence: CSARGASGGKTTNEQFF. CDR3 DNA: TGCAGTGCTCGCGGGGCTAGCGGGGGTAAGACTACGAATGAGCAGTTCTTC.